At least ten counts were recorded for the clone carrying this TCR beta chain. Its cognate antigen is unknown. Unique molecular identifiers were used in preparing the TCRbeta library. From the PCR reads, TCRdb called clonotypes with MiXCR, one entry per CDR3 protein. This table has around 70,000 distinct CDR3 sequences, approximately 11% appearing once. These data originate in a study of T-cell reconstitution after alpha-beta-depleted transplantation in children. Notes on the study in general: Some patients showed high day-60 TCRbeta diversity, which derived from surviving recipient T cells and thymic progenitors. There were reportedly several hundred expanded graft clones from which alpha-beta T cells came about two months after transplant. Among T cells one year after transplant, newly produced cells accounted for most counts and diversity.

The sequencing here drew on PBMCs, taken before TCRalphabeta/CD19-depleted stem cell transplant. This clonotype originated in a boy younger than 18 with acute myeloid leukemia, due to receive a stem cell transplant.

CDR3 in amino acids: CASSLGQGAVGYTF. The CDR3 DNA sequence: TGTGCCAGCAGTTTAGGGCAGGGAGCCGTTGGCTACACCTTC. The chain employs TRBV27 and TRBJ1-2; D may be TRBD1 (5 bases). The V gene's germline CDR1 is MNHEY and CDR2 SMNVEV (reference sequence). The CDR3 extends over 14 amino acids. Between the trimmed V and J ends, which lost 2 bases and 7 bases, there was a span of 14 bases.